This passage covers 9 T cell receptor beta chains from one sample sequenced in a study of T cells in Graves' hyperthyroidism and ophthalmopathy. The source material, RNA transcripts, was used to amplify TCR beta CDR3 regions. The study used the HTBI primer set for a first-round RT-PCR of the TCR CDR3. TCRdb reprocessed the multiplex PCR reads via MiXCR and lists one record per CDR3 protein. The sample has 500,000 to 750,000 distinct CDR3 sequences, 40% to 55% seen once. Sequencing used peripheral blood or thyroid tissue (not recorded which). All receptors come from a woman between 18 and 29 years old with Graves' hyperthyroidism.

This clonotype was found once. Its ends do not fully match the called genes, so a read error is possible. The chain carries TRBV14 and TRBJ2-7; maybe TRBD2 (6 bases). CDR3 size: 14 residues. Germline V gene data show CDR1 as SGHDN and CDR2 as FVKESK. The chain's CDR3 is CASSPYGGSYEQYF. The CDR3 DNA follows: TGCGCCAGCAGCCCCTACGGGGGATCATACGAGCAGTACTTC.

In regard to this clonotype: This may arise from a read error, as a much more abundant clone is one base away. The chain recombines TRBV2 with TRBJ1-2; the D gene is possibly TRBD1 (5 bases). CDR1 SNHLY and CDR2 FYNNEI come from the germline V gene. The CDR3 has 12 amino acids. V lost 6 bases and J lost 4, with 9 bases in between. CDR3 in amino acids: CASRRGGYGYTF. The CDR3 region has the DNA TGTGCCAGCAGACGGGGCGGCTATGGCTACACCTTC.

The chain has TRBV12-3 or TRBV12-4 and TRBJ2-6, with 7 bases lining up with TRBD1. CDR3 length equals 13 residues. Trimming took 6 bases from V and 10 from J; bases not matched to a gene: 6. The CDR3 reads CASSPRQGNVLTF. CDR3 nucleotide sequence: TGTGCCAGCAGCCCGCGACAGGGTAACGTCCTGACTTTC.

There are a few counts of this clonotype. Here the CDR3 DNA reads TGCAGTGCTAGCGAGTACGCGGGGCCGGGGGAGCAGTTCTTC. Translation gives CSASEYAGPGEQFF. The rearrangement uses TRBV20-1 and TRBJ2-5; the D gene is possibly TRBD2 (6 bases). The better agreement between TRBJ2-1 and the DNA end casts doubt on the J call. In germline, CDR1 is DFQATT, CDR2 SNEGSKA (reference sequence). The CDR3 consists of 14 residues.

The chain combines TRBV7-9 with TRBJ2-5; TRBD1 agrees at 7 bases. CDR3 length: 14 amino acids. V trimming: 1 base; J trimming: 4 bases; junction bases outside the gene matches: 3. Germline assignment: CDR1 SEHNR and CDR2 FQNEAQ (reference sequence). The CDR3 loop is CASSLGNRGETQYF. In DNA, the CDR3 is TGTGCCAGCAGCTTAGGTAACAGGGGAGAGACCCAGTACTTC.

The chain uses TRBV10-3 and TRBJ1-1; a possible D gene is TRBD1 (6 bases). CDR1 and CDR2 from the germline V gene are ENHRY and SYGVKD. V lost 3 bases, J lost 0 bases, and 17 bases lay in between. CDR3 size: 17 residues. The CDR3 region has the DNA TGTGCCATCAGTGACCCGTCCCAGGGGCAAATGAACACTGAAGCTTTCTTT. Protein product: CAISDPSQGQMNTEAFF.

The chain uses TRBV5-1 and TRBJ2-5, with TRBD1 as a possible D gene (5 bases). The germline gives CDR1 SGHRS, CDR2 YFSETQ. The CDR3 covers 12 residues. Trimming took 7 bases from V and 11 from J, leaving 18 bases between them. The CDR3, as DNA: TGCGCCAGCTACACTGGGGCCGAGAGTCAGTACTTC. As protein: CASYTGAESQYF.

This chain joins TRBV24-1 and TRBJ1-5, with D possibly being TRBD1 (5 bases). The CDR3 consists of 13 residues. V was cut by 1 base and J by 7 bases, with 7 bases left in between. CDR1 and CDR2 (germline): KGHDR, SFDVKD. This CDR3 is CATSDFWGQPQHF. The CDR3 DNA sequence: TGTGCCACCAGTGATTTTTGGGGGCAGCCCCAGCATTTT.

V and J are TRBV20-1 and TRBJ2-3, with 8 bases matching TRBD1. Per germline, CDR1 DFQATT and CDR2 SNEGSKA (reference sequence). Germline trimming cut 5 bases from V and 4 bases from J; bases unmatched to any gene: 5. There are 13 residues in the CDR3. The CDR3 DNA sequence: TGCAGTGCTTCAGGACAGGGAGCAGATACGCAGTATTTT. Translation: CSASGQGADTQYF.